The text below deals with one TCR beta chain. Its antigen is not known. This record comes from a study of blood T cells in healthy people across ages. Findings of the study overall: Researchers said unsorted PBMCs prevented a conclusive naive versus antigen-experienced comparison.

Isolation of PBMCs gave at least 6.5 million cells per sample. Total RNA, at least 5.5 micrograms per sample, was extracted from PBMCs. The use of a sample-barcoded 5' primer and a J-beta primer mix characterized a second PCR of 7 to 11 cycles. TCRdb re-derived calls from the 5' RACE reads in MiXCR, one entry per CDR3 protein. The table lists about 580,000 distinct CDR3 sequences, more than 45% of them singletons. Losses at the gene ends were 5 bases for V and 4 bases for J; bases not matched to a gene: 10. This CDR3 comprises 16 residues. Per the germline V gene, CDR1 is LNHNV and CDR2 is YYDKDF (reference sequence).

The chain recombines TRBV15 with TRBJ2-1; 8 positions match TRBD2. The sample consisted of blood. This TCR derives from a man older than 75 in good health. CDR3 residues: CATSYEAGAGYNEQFF. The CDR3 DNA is TGTGCCACCAGCTACGAAGCGGGAGCAGGATACAATGAGCAGTTCTTC.